These T cell receptor beta chains were read from a single sample in a study of shared clonotypes between healthy human individuals. The protocol was immunoSEQ multiplex PCR, while the TCRdb copy is restricted to in-frame clones and leaves out a portion. The table has around 2.5 million clones, 90% to 95% seen once; the top ten hold more than 0.35%. The sample consisted of naive CD4+ T cells from PBMCs. These receptor sequences come from a man between 18 and 29 years old in good health. Some clones in this sample may be carry-over from other donors' samples. The CDR3 runs from the conserved cysteine through the conserved F or W.

>TRBV18|TRBJ2-5
CASSLLTGAPETQYF
>TRBV30|TRBJ2-7
CACLTGGREQYF
>TRBV2|TRBJ2-1
CASSERGTSGTNEQFF
>TRBV5-1|TRBJ2-1
CASSLDREQFF
>TRBV5-1|TRBJ2-1
CASSISDPSLYTEQFF
>TRBV29-1|TRBJ1-2
CSVEGSGGQGLLYGYTF
>TRBV7-7|TRBJ2-2
CASRAHLNTGELFF
>TRBV30|TRBJ2-1
CAWSVMTDEQFF
>TRBV11-2|TRBJ2-7
CASSLRRESYEQYF
>TRBV7-9|TRBJ2-7
CASRTRLGEQYF
>TRBV5-1|TRBJ1-1
CASSLAWGVLTEAFF
>TRBV9|TRBJ2-3
CASSRDRSTDTQYF
>TRBV7-8|TRBJ2-3
CASSEEGQAGLADTQYF
>TRBV30|TRBJ1-1
CAWSGPFSDRGVLNTEAFF
>TRBV2|TRBJ2-4
CASSDLTRGDIQYF
>TRBV28|TRBJ2-1
CASSSYSGASSYNEQFF
>TRBV28|TRBJ2-3
CASSLDRSNTQYF